This T cell receptor beta chain was sequenced for a study of blood T cell repertoires in COVID-19. Study-wide context: Samples came from the United States, Italy and Spain, spanning acute and convalescent COVID-19.

Authors' analysis steps: Cell counts per sample came from amplifying reference gene primers. Profiling relied on immunoSEQ multiplex PCR, and the TCRdb table lists in-frame clones only, not all of them. V and J calls and clone size are those listed in that table; D and trimming were worked out from the DNA. There are 100,000 to 150,000 clones in the sample; about 82% occur only once, and around 5% lies in the top ten. The germline CDR1 and CDR2 sequences are KGHSH and LQKENI. There are 15 residues in the CDR3. The trim removed 4 bases at V and 6 bases at J, leaving 7 bases unmatched. The TCR was taken from a human donor in a cohort sampled during active COVID-19. Sequenced: peripheral blood. The chain uses TRBV18 and TRBJ1-5, with 9 bases fitting TRBD1. DNA for the CDR3: TGTGCCAGCTCACTTGAGGGACAGGGTATTCAGCCCCAGCATTTT. Translation: CASSLEGQGIQPQHF.